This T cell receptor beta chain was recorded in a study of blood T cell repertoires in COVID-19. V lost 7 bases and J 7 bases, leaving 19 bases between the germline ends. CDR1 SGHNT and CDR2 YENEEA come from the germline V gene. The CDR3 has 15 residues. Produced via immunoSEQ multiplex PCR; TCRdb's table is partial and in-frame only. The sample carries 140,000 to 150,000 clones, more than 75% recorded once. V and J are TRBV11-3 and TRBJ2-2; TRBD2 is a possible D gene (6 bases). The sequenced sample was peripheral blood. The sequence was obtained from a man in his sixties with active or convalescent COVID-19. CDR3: CASNLRAGRNGELFF. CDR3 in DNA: TGTGCCAGCAACCTCCGGGCGGGAAGGAACGGGGAGCTGTTTTTT.